The 19 T cell receptor beta chains reported below all come from one sample, sequenced in a study of T cells in localized non-small cell lung cancer. Using immunoSEQ multiplex PCR, the repertoire was profiled, and TCRdb retains in-frame clones only, with some absent. The table has nearly 25,000 clones, 92% seen once. Material: peripheral blood, obtained before any cancer treatment. Receptor source: a man aged 35 to 69 with stage III squamous cell lung carcinoma.

The gene calls are TRBV28 and TRBJ1-2; D remains unclear. The V end lost 5 bases, the J end lost 4 bases, and 8 bases lay between the germline ends. CDR1 MDHEN and CDR2 SYDVKM come from the germline V gene. The CDR3 totals 12 residues. The CDR3 loop reads CASSPRFYGYTF. As DNA, the CDR3 is TGTGCCAGCAGTCCACGGTTCTATGGCTACACCTTC.

The V and J genes are TRBV7-9 and TRBJ2-2; tentatively, D is TRBD1 (5 bases). V lost 5 bases, J lost 3 bases, and 13 bases lay in between. The CDR3 runs 15 residues. Looked up from germline, CDR1 is SEHNR and CDR2 is FQNEAQ (reference sequence). CDR3 region: CASSRWGADTGELFF. In nucleotides, the CDR3 is TGTGCCAGCAGCCGGTGGGGCGCGGACACCGGGGAGCTGTTTTTT.

The V gene is TRBV6-6, the J gene TRBJ1-1, with D maybe TRBD1 (5 bases). The germline CDR1 and CDR2 sequences are MNHNY and SVGAGI (reference sequence). Trimming shortened V by 0 bases and J by 2 bases, and 7 bases separated the two germline ends. The CDR3 loop spans 14 amino acids. The CDR3 DNA sequence: TGTGCCAGCAGTTACTCCCAGGGAAACACTGAAGCTTTCTTT. Translating gives CASSYSQGNTEAFF.

The chain carries TRBV5-1 and TRBJ2-5; 9 bases agree with TRBD1. Germline V gene sequence: CDR1 SGHRS, CDR2 YFSETQ. V was clipped by 5 bases and J by 4 bases; unmatched bases: 6. The length of the CDR3 is 14 residues. The CDR3 DNA reads as TGCGCCAGCAGTCTGGGGACAGGGCGAGAGACCCAGTACTTC. Protein: CASSLGTGRETQYF.

This clone has just a few counts. J is TRBJ1-1 and V is TRBV28; TRBD1 matches at 8 bases. Germline loops: CDR1 MDHEN, CDR2 SYDVKM. This CDR3 contains 13 residues. Losses at the gene ends were 7 bases for V and 4 bases for J; bases not matched to a gene: 5. CDR3 sequence: CASIRTGSTEAFF. The CDR3 DNA is TGTGCCAGCATCCGGACAGGGAGCACTGAAGCTTTCTTT.

Here the CDR3 DNA reads TGTGCCAGCAGTTCCCCGACTAGCGGGAAAAACATTCAGTACTTC. This gives the protein CASSSPTSGKNIQYF. This sequence joins TRBV6-5 and TRBJ2-4, with 10 bases matching TRBD2. Germline V gives CDR1 MNHEY, CDR2 SVGAGI. This CDR3 contains 15 residues. The ends lost 4 bases at V and 4 bases at J; junction bases unmatched: 4.

This chain uses TRBV18 with TRBJ2-2, with D unclear. CDR1 is KGHSH, CDR2 LQKENI, per germline. V dropped 3 bases and J dropped 6 bases, with 11 bases sitting between them. This CDR3 is built from 14 residues. The CDR3 coding sequence is TGTGCCAGCTCACCGAACCGTAACTCCGGGGAGCTGTTTTTT. Translating it yields CASSPNRNSGELFF. Full variable domain (remainder filled in from reference TRBV18 and TRBJ2-2): NAGVMQNPRHLVRRRGQEARLRCSPMKGHSHVYWYRQLPEEGLKFMVYLQKENIIDESGMPKERFSAEFPKEGPSILRIQQVVRGDSAAYFCASSPNRNSGELFFGEGSRLTVL.

The chain combines TRBV7-2 with TRBJ2-7; D call uncertain. Germline CDR1 is SGHTA and CDR2 is FQGNSA. The CDR3 contains 15 residues. The V gene lost 0 bases and the J gene lost 2 bases, with 11 bases spanning the gap. The CDR3 is CASSLARQLTYEQYF. CDR3 bases: TGTGCCAGCAGCTTAGCGAGGCAGCTAACCTACGAGCAGTACTTC.

The genes are TRBV5-4 and TRBJ2-7; D unresolved. The ends were cut back, 1 base at V and 5 bases at J, with 4 bases in the middle. The germline gives CDR1 SGHNT, CDR2 YYREEE (reference sequence). The CDR3 is 11 residues long. CDR3 region: CASSLINEQYF. The CDR3 nucleotides read TGTGCCAGCAGCTTGATAAACGAGCAGTACTTC.

The chain combines TRBV15 with TRBJ2-2; 9 positions match TRBD1. This CDR3 has 16 amino acids. J lost 0 bases, V lost 1 base, and 0 bases had no gene match. The V gene's germline CDR1 is LNHNV and CDR2 YYDKDF (reference sequence). CDR3 nucleotides: TGTGCCACCAGCAGAGGACAGGGGGCGAACACCGGGGAGCTGTTTTTT. This encodes CATSRGQGANTGELFF.

CDR3 amino acids: CASSLGGSSSYEQYF. DNA for the CDR3: TGTGCCAGCAGCTTAGGAGGCAGTAGCTCCTACGAGCAGTACTTC. The chain recombines TRBV7-9 with TRBJ2-7; D gene ambiguous. Germline V CDR1 and CDR2: SEHNR, FQNEAQ (reference sequence). The CDR3 totals 15 residues. V was pared by 1 base and J by 0 bases, with 10 bases between.

The chain has TRBV5-1 and TRBJ2-1, with D uncertain. The CDR3 sequence is 16 residues long. Trimming stripped 0 bases from V and 0 bases from J, with 10 bases between. Germline V lookup: CDR1 SGHRS, CDR2 YFSETQ. CDR3 in amino acids: CASSLEPGSSYNEQFF. Written as DNA, the CDR3 is TGCGCCAGCAGCTTGGAGCCGGGCAGCTCCTACAATGAGCAGTTCTTC. Variable domain in full (rest from reference TRBV5-1 and TRBJ2-1): KAGVTQTPRYLIKTRGQQVTLSCSPISGHRSVSWYQQTPGQGLQFLFEYFSETQRNKGNFPGRFSGRQFSNSRSEMNVSTLELGDSALYLCASSLEPGSSYNEQFFGPGTRLTVL.

This clone was recorded a few times. The chain employs TRBV7-9 and TRBJ2-7; D is tentatively TRBD1 or TRBD2 (5 bases each). Germline V gives CDR1 SEHNR, CDR2 FQNEAQ (reference sequence). The length of the CDR3 is 12 residues. Trimming pared 5 bases from V and 4 bases from J, leaving 9 bases between. The CDR3 reads CASSRDGYEQYF. In DNA, the CDR3 is TGTGCCAGCAGCCGGGACGGTTACGAGCAGTACTTC.

V gene TRBV6-1 combines with J gene TRBJ2-2; D is ambiguous. CDR3 length equals 14 residues. V was clipped by 1 base and J by 7 bases, with 10 bases between them. Germline V gene sequence: CDR1 MNHNS, CDR2 SASEGT. In DNA form, the CDR3 reads TGTGCCAGCAGTGAAGTCCCCCCCTACGGGGAGCTGTTTTTT. It yields the protein CASSEVPPYGELFF.

The genes are TRBV28 and TRBJ2-5; 7 positions match TRBD1. Looked up from germline, CDR1 is MDHEN and CDR2 is SYDVKM. V lost 5 bases, J lost 4 bases, and 13 bases stayed unmatched. The CDR3 length is 16 residues. The CDR3, as DNA: TGTGCCAGCAGTCCCTCGACAGGGCGGGTCGGAGAGACCCAGTACTTC. Translation gives CASSPSTGRVGETQYF.

This chain uses TRBV29-1 with TRBJ2-1, with no clear D. Looked up from germline, CDR1 is SQVTM and CDR2 is ANQGSEA. V was cut by 0 bases and J by 2 bases, with 11 bases left in between. This CDR3 comprises 15 residues. The CDR3 region has the DNA TGCAGCGTTGAAGAGGGCAGGCGGCCCTACAATGAGCAGTTCTTC. Encoded protein: CSVEEGRRPYNEQFF.

This clone was recorded only once. The chain joins TRBV19 to TRBJ2-3; no firm D call. Germline V gene sequence: CDR1 LNHDA, CDR2 SQIVND (reference sequence). V was trimmed by 3 bases and J by 3 bases, leaving 13 bases between them. The CDR3 loop spans 15 amino acids. CDR3: CASSITLSATDTQYF. The CDR3 nucleotides are TGTGCCAGTAGTATTACCCTATCAGCGACAGATACGCAGTATTTT.

This chain joins TRBV15 and TRBJ2-5, with D unresolved. The CDR3 has 16 amino acids. Germline values: CDR1 LNHNV, CDR2 YYDKDF (reference sequence). With 1 base removed from V and 1 base from J, the gap between germline ends came to 13 bases. CDR3 residues: CATSRASQPFQETQYF. The CDR3 DNA reads TGTGCCACCAGCAGAGCATCACAGCCGTTCCAAGAGACCCAGTACTTC.

The CDR3 bases are TGTGCCAGCAGCCTAAGAGGGGATCAAGAGACCCAGTACTTC. This gives the protein CASSLRGDQETQYF. This chain links TRBV7-7 with TRBJ2-5, with D tentatively TRBD1 or TRBD2 (5 bases each). Germline CDR1 reads SSHAT; CDR2 reads FNYEAQ (reference sequence). The CDR3 is made up of 14 amino acids. Trimming cost V 5 bases and J 2 bases, with 12 bases left between them.